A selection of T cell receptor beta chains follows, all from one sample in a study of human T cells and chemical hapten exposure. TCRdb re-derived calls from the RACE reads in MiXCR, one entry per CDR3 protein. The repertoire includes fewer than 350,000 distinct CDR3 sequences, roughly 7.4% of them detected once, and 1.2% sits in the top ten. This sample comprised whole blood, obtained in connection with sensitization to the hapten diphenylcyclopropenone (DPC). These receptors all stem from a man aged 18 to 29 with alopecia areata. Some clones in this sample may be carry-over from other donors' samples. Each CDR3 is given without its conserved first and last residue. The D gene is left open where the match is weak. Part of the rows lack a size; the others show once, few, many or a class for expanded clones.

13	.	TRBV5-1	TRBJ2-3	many	ASSPPGAGLDTQY
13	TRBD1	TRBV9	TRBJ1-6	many	ASSVAGTEYSPLH
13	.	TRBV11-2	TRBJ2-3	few	ASSLGARLTDTQY
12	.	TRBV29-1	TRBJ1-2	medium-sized	STPQGEVNYGYT
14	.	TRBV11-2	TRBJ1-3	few	ASSLGVMYVGNTIY
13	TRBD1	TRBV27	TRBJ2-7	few	ASSLSGTGNYEQY
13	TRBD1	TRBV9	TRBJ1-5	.	ASSTDRDPGQPQH
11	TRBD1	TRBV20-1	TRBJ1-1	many	SAPQGANTEAF
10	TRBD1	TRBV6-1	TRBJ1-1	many	ASRGTGDEAF
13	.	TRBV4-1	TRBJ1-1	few	ASSQVFRGAGEAF
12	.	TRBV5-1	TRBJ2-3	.	ASSASVFGDTQY
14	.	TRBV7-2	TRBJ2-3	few	ASSLGGGSQRDTQY
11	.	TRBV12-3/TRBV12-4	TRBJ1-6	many	ASSLWPDSPLH
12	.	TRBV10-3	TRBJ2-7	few	AIKPGGVAYEQY
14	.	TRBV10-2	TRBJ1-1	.	ASSVPPGSMNTEAF
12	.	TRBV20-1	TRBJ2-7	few	SAPPGLGPYEQY
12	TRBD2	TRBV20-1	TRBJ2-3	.	SARRGDATDTQY
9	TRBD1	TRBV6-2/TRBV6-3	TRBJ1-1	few	ASTGAAEAF
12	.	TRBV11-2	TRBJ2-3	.	ASSSTGTPDTQY
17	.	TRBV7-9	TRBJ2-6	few	ASSPGRRGRGSGANVLT
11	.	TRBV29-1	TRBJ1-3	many	SAGTPPGNTIY
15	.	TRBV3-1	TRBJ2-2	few	ASSQDPGAVGSGELF
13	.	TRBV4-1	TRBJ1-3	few	ASSQELTSGNTIY
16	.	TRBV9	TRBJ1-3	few	ASSVQGEGVDGGNTIY
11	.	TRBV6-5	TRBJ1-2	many	ASSYTRAVGYT
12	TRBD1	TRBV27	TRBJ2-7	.	ASSPWGQGYEQY
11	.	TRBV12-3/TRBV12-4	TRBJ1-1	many	ASSSQEGTEAF
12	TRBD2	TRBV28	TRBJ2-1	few	ASSFGTNYNEQF
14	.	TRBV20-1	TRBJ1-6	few	SAFPLGRDYNSPLH
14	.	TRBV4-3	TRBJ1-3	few	ASSPGGDHSGNTIY
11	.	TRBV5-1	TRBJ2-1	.	ASSSRGNNEQF
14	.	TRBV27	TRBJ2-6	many	ATSGRVPSGANVLT
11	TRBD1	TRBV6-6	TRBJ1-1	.	ASRTTGVTEAF
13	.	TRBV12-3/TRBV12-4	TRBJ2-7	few	ASSFYTGDSYEQY
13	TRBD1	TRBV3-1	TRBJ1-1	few	ASSHPGGTGGMAF
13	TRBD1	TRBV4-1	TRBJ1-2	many	ASSQPRTGGYGYT
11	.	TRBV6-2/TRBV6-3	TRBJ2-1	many	ASTGSGYNEQF
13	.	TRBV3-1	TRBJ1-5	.	ASSQDTRGGQPQH
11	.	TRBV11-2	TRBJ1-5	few	ASSLRANQPQH